The 18 T cell receptor beta chains below all came from one sample that was sequenced in a study of blood T cells in healthy people across ages. The authors ran a second PCR of roughly 7 to 11 cycles using a sample-barcoded 5' primer and a J-beta primer mix. TCRdb reprocessed the 5' RACE reads via MiXCR and lists one record per CDR3 protein. This table has about 970,000 distinct CDR3 sequences, roughly half appearing once. Material: blood. The receptor source for this set is an older woman in good health.

The chain has TRBV7-9 and TRBJ2-7; 11 positions agree with TRBD2. Per germline, CDR1 SEHNR and CDR2 FQNEAQ (reference sequence). The CDR3 contains 14 residues. Trimming cost V 5 bases and J 10 bases; bases outside gene matches: 10. The DNA of the CDR3 is TGTGCCAGCAGCGAGGGACTAGCGGCTTACGGACAGTACTTC. Encoded protein: CASSEGLAAYGQYF.

There are a few counts of this clonotype. The rearrangement uses TRBV20-1 and TRBJ2-5, with TRBD1 as a possible D gene (6 bases). Germline V gives CDR1 DFQATT, CDR2 SNEGSKA (reference sequence). V dropped 6 bases and J dropped 1 base, with 15 bases sitting between them. CDR3 length: 14 residues. CDR3 DNA sequence: TGCAGTGCCAGACTCCTACAGGGCCAAGAGACCCAGTACTTC. It encodes CSARLLQGQETQYF.

The V and J genes are TRBV4-2 and TRBJ2-2; 9 bases are a match to TRBD2. Per germline, CDR1 LGHNA and CDR2 YNFKEQ. The CDR3 consists of 17 residues. Unmatched junction bases numbered 5, after V lost 3 bases and J lost 0 bases. CDR3 bases: TGTGCCAGCAGCCATGGTCCTAGCGGGACGAACACCGGGGAGCTGTTTTTT. Encoded protein: CASSHGPSGTNTGELFF.

V gene TRBV4-3 combines with J gene TRBJ1-1; a possible D gene is TRBD1 (5 bases). The CDR3 has 14 amino acids. CDR1 LGHNA and CDR2 YSLEER come from the germline V gene. Trimming stripped 4 bases from V and 2 bases from J, with 11 bases between. CDR3 loop: CASSPSRGNTEAFF. The CDR3 DNA sequence: TGCGCCAGCAGCCCTAGTAGGGGTAACACTGAAGCTTTCTTT.

This chain connects TRBV28 to TRBJ1-1, with D perhaps matching TRBD1 (5 bases). The CDR3 is made up of 14 amino acids. Germline lookup yields CDR1 MDHEN and CDR2 SYDVKM. With 5 bases removed from V and 3 bases from J, the gap between germline ends came to 13 bases. The CDR3 here is CASSKLRAYTEAFF. The CDR3, as DNA: TGTGCCAGCAGTAAGCTCAGGGCCTACACTGAAGCTTTCTTT.

This clonotype was recorded a few times. The chain carries TRBV6-5 and TRBJ1-2; D gene ambiguous. From germline, CDR1 is MNHEY and CDR2 SVGAGI. Trimming took off 4 bases at V and 4 bases at J, with 16 bases between the two ends. This CDR3 contains 15 residues. The CDR3 DNA is TGTGCCAGCAGTTCCTACTCTTTGGAATTCTATGGCTACACCTTC. Protein sequence: CASSSYSLEFYGYTF.

The V and J genes are TRBV28 and TRBJ2-5, with TRBD2 identical over 11 bases. This CDR3 is 15 amino acids long. V dropped 2 bases and J dropped 11; count of bases not matched to a gene: 10. Looked up from germline, CDR1 is MDHEN and CDR2 is SYDVKM. The CDR3 region is CASSLVTSGVYGQYF. CDR3 DNA sequence: TGTGCCAGCAGTTTAGTGACTAGCGGGGTCTACGGGCAGTACTTC.

The chain combines TRBV28 with TRBJ2-5; 10 bases map to TRBD1. V shed 3 bases, J shed 7 bases, and the junction held 11 bases outside the gene matches. CDR1 is MDHEN and CDR2 is SYDVKM in the germline V gene. This CDR3 region has 16 residues. CDR3 DNA: TGTGCCAGCAGTTTTCATATCCGGACAGGGGGATGGACCCAGTACTTC. Its translation is CASSFHIRTGGWTQYF.

This clonotype turned up a few times. The chain uses TRBV12-3 or TRBV12-4 and TRBJ2-7; 7 nucleotides match TRBD2. The CDR3 is 14 amino acids. V lost 6 bases and J lost 3; bases outside the gene matches: 8. This chain's CDR3 is CASSPTLAGYEQYF. The CDR3 coding sequence is TGTGCCAGCAGCCCAACCTTAGCGGGCTACGAGCAGTACTTC.

V gene TRBV4-2 combines with J gene TRBJ2-7; no definite D call. Trimming cost V 0 bases and J 3 bases, with 12 bases left between them. CDR1 LGHNA and CDR2 YNFKEQ come from the germline V gene. The CDR3 runs 15 residues. CDR3 in DNA: TGTGCCAGCAGCCAAGAAGCCCGGTGGAGCTACGAGCAGTACTTC. It encodes CASSQEARWSYEQYF.

The V call is TRBV6-1, the J call TRBJ2-1; D may match TRBD1 or TRBD2 (5 bases each). CDR3 length equals 14 residues. Germline V gives CDR1 MNHNS, CDR2 SASEGT. The V gene lost 0 bases and the J gene lost 5 bases, with 8 bases spanning the gap. The CDR3 is CASSEAGPHNEQFF. The CDR3 region has the DNA TGTGCCAGCAGTGAAGCGGGACCACACAATGAGCAGTTCTTC.

The rearrangement joins TRBV27 to TRBJ2-3; 7 nucleotides align to TRBD2. V was clipped by 4 bases and J by 5 bases; unmatched bases: 6. The CDR3 length is 14 residues. CDR1 is MNHEY, CDR2 SMNVEV, per germline (reference sequence). The CDR3 region is CASSYTIAGDTQYF. CDR3 DNA sequence: TGTGCCAGCAGTTATACCATAGCGGGAGATACGCAGTATTTT.

V usage is TRBV13 and J usage is TRBJ1-2; D perhaps matches TRBD1 (5 bases). The CDR3 loop spans 13 amino acids. Between the trimmed V and J ends, which lost 2 bases and 8 bases, there was a span of 12 bases. Germline CDR1 PRHDT, CDR2 FYEKMQ (reference sequence). The CDR3 nucleotides read TGTGCCAGCAGCTTATACCAGGGTTGGGGCTACACCTTC. Residues: CASSLYQGWGYTF.

The CDR3 sequence: CSARDGTSGELPSTDTQYF. In nucleotides, the CDR3 is TGCAGTGCTAGAGATGGGACTAGCGGGGAGCTACCTAGCACAGATACGCAGTATTTT. This rearrangement joins TRBV20-1 to TRBJ2-3; 13 positions agree with TRBD2. This CDR3 is built from 19 residues. Germline V gene data show CDR1 as DFQATT and CDR2 as SNEGSKA (reference sequence). With V trimmed by 0 bases and J by 0 bases, 9 bases remained unmatched.

The chain links TRBV5-1 to TRBJ1-2; 8 bases are shared with TRBD1. Unmatched junction bases numbered 8, after V lost 0 bases and J lost 4 bases. Germline assignment: CDR1 SGHRS and CDR2 YFSETQ. CDR3 size: 16 residues. The CDR3 DNA reads TGCGCCAGCAGCTTGGGACAGGGGCGACAGTCCTATGGCTACACCTTC. This translates into CASSLGQGRQSYGYTF.

V gene TRBV7-2 combines with J gene TRBJ2-5; D gene unclear. The CDR3 covers 14 residues. The ends were cut back, 7 bases at V and 3 bases at J, with 15 bases in the middle. CDR1 and CDR2 (germline): SGHTA, FQGNSA. CDR3 nucleotide sequence: TGTGCCAGCAATAAACGGGCAGGTGAAGAGACCCAGTACTTC. Translated, it gives CASNKRAGEETQYF.

In DNA form, the CDR3 reads TGTGCCAGTAGTAGCGGCGGGCTCACCTACGAGCAGTACTTC. Residues: CASSSGGLTYEQYF. This chain joins TRBV19 and TRBJ2-7, with a weak D call TRBD2 (5 bases). The germline V gene has CDR1 LNHDA and CDR2 SQIVND (reference sequence). The CDR3 sequence is 14 residues long. Trimming pared 4 bases from V and 2 bases from J, leaving 12 bases between.

This chain connects TRBV12-3 or TRBV12-4 to TRBJ2-3; TRBD1 matches 9 bases. V lost 5 bases and J lost 5; bases outside the gene matches: 8. The length of the CDR3 is 15 residues. Here the CDR3 reads CASSTGTGFGDTQYF. The CDR3 DNA reads TGTGCCAGCAGTACCGGGACAGGGTTTGGAGATACGCAGTATTTT.